Shown below are 31 T cell receptor beta chains from a single sample sequenced in a study of blood T cell repertoires in COVID-19. Measured with immunoSEQ multiplex PCR; TCRdb has only the in-frame clones, and not every one. Of tens of thousands of clones listed, roughly 88% were seen once; the top ten hold almost 35%. Input material: peripheral blood. These receptor sequences come from a man aged 70 or older with active COVID-19.

The J gene is TRBJ2-3, the V gene TRBV18; D is unresolved. CDR1 KGHSH and CDR2 LQKENI come from the germline V gene. V was pared by 3 bases and J by 0 bases, with 10 bases between. The CDR3 totals 15 residues. The CDR3: CASSPRAASTDTQYF. Here the CDR3 DNA reads TGTGCCAGCTCACCCCGCGCCGCTAGCACAGATACGCAGTATTTT. The whole variable domain, remainder taken from reference TRBV18 and TRBJ2-3, is NAGVMQNPRHLVRRRGQEARLRCSPMKGHSHVYWYRQLPEEGLKFMVYLQKENIIDESGMPKERFSAEFPKEGPSILRIQQVVRGDSAAYFCASSPRAASTDTQYFGPGTRLTVL.

The chain uses TRBV7-9 and TRBJ2-5, with 9 bases lining up with TRBD2. V shed 6 bases, J shed 5 bases, and the junction held 13 bases outside the gene matches. The CDR3 sequence is 16 residues long. Germline V gene data show CDR1 as SEHNR and CDR2 as FQNEAQ (reference sequence). CDR3 sequence: CASRLMGGGAVETQYF. The DNA for the CDR3 is TGTGCCAGCAGACTCATGGGCGGGGGGGCCGTGGAGACCCAGTACTTC.

The chain uses TRBV28 and TRBJ2-7; the D gene is possibly TRBD2 (5 bases). The CDR3 loop spans 15 amino acids. The germline V gene encodes CDR1 MDHEN and CDR2 SYDVKM. V was clipped by 5 bases and J by 0 bases, with 14 bases between them. As DNA, the CDR3 is TGTGCCAGCAGTGGTCCTGGGGAGAACTCCTACGAGCAGTACTTC. Translated, it gives CASSGPGENSYEQYF.

This chain links TRBV7-3 with TRBJ2-1; 8 positions match TRBD2. Per the germline V gene, CDR1 is SGHTA and CDR2 is FQGTGA. V was pared by 3 bases and J by 6 bases, with 7 bases of the junction left unmatched. This CDR3 is built from 15 residues. The CDR3 region has the DNA TGTGCCAGCAGCTTGTCCGGGGGGGCCCCCAATGAGCAGTTCTTC. This encodes CASSLSGGAPNEQFF.

The chain has TRBV6-2 or TRBV6-3 and TRBJ2-3; 9 nucleotides agree with TRBD2. The CDR3 loop spans 16 amino acids. Trimming cost V 0 bases and J 1 base; bases outside gene matches: 2. Germline V gene lookup returns CDR1 MNHEY and CDR2 SVGEGT. CDR3 bases: TGTGCCAGCAGTTACTCGGCTAGCGGGGGCACAGATACGCAGTATTTT. Translated, it gives CASSYSASGGTDTQYF.

The chain is built from TRBV19 and TRBJ1-6; D not resolved. Trimming took 10 bases from V and 8 from J, leaving 15 bases between them. Germline CDR1 is LNHDA and CDR2 is SQIVND (reference sequence). The CDR3 is 13 residues long. Written as DNA, the CDR3 is TGTGCCACCTCCGCGGTTGGTTATTCACCCCTCCACTTT. Protein sequence: CATSAVGYSPLHF. The full variable domain, completed using reference TRBV19 and TRBJ1-6, is DGGITQSPKYLFRKEGQNVTLSCEQNLNHDAMYWYRQDPGQGLRLIYYSQIVNDFQKGDIAEGYSVSREKKESFPLTVTSAQKNPTAFYLCATSAVGYSPLHFGNGTRLTVT.

This clone has just one count. The rearrangement joins TRBV5-6 to TRBJ2-6; unclear D gene. Germline V lookup: CDR1 SGHDT, CDR2 YYEEEE. The V end lost 4 bases, the J end lost 2 bases, and 16 bases lay between the germline ends. The CDR3 sequence is 17 residues long. The CDR3 loop reads CASSQVGPAPGANVLTF. In DNA form, the CDR3 reads TGTGCCAGCAGCCAGGTGGGCCCGGCGCCTGGGGCCAACGTCCTGACTTTC.

This rearrangement joins TRBV7-2 to TRBJ2-1, with TRBD1 as a possible D gene (5 bases). The germline V and J ends were trimmed by 5 bases and 9 bases, with 14 bases remaining between them. The CDR3 covers 13 residues. Germline CDR1 SGHTA, CDR2 FQGNSA. CDR3 nucleotide sequence: TGTGCCAGCAGCCGGAGAAGTAGGGGTGAGCAGTTCTTC. Protein product: CASSRRSRGEQFF.

The rearrangement joins TRBV11-3 to TRBJ2-1, with D possibly being TRBD2 (6 bases). Deletions cut 5 bases from V and 8 bases from J, with 19 bases between. CDR3 length: 15 residues. Germline CDR1 is SGHNT and CDR2 is YENEEA. The chain's CDR3 is CASSLRSSGPDEQFF. The CDR3 nucleotides are TGTGCCAGCAGCCTAAGGTCAAGCGGGCCCGATGAGCAGTTCTTC.

This clone was seen only once. The rearrangement uses TRBV10-3 and TRBJ1-2; 7 bases fit TRBD1. The germline gives CDR1 ENHRY, CDR2 SYGVKD. The CDR3 contains 15 residues. V dropped 4 bases and J dropped 2; count of bases not matched to a gene: 7. The CDR3 spells CAISAEGAGNYGYTF. For the CDR3, the DNA is TGTGCCATCAGTGCCGAGGGGGCAGGGAACTATGGCTACACCTTC.

Here the CDR3 reads CASSLTGSYNSPLHF. Here the CDR3 DNA reads TGTGCCAGCAGCTTAACAGGGTCCTATAATTCACCCCTCCACTTT. The chain couples TRBV5-5 to TRBJ1-6; a possible D gene is TRBD1 (6 bases). The germline gives CDR1 SGHKS, CDR2 YYEKEE (reference sequence). The CDR3 loop spans 15 amino acids. V lost 2 bases and J lost 1, with 7 bases in between.

The chain recombines TRBV30 with TRBJ1-5; D unresolved. The CDR3 has 14 residues. The V and J ends lost 1 base and 2 bases respectively, with 9 bases between them. Looked up from germline, CDR1 is GTSNPN and CDR2 is SVGIG (reference sequence). Here the CDR3 DNA reads TGTGCCTGGAGTGGCGCGATCCGCAATCAGCCCCAGCATTTT. It yields the protein CAWSGAIRNQPQHF.

This chain joins TRBV6-2 or TRBV6-3 and TRBJ2-3; possible D gene TRBD2, 6 bases. Trimming left V 5 bases short and J 4 bases short, with 16 bases between. CDR1 is MNHEY and CDR2 is SVGEGT in the germline V gene. The CDR3 is made up of 15 amino acids. The CDR3 sequence is CASSQGGTLSDTQYF. CDR3 bases: TGTGCCAGCAGTCAGGGAGGAACACTTTCAGATACGCAGTATTTT.

The gene calls are TRBV3-1 (or the pseudogene TRBV3-2) and TRBJ1-2; unclear D gene. This CDR3 is 19 amino acids long. Germline loops: CDR1 LGHDT, CDR2 YNNKEL (reference sequence). The ends were cut back, 1 base at V and 0 bases at J, with 21 bases in the middle. Written as DNA, the CDR3 is TGTGCCAGCAGCCAAGCCAGACGCAGCCCTGGAGAACCTAACTATGGCTACACCTTC. It translates to CASSQARRSPGEPNYGYTF.

This rearrangement joins TRBV9 to TRBJ1-1, with a weak D call TRBD1 (6 bases). V lost 4 bases and J 8 bases, leaving 18 bases between the germline ends. Germline CDR1 and CDR2: SGDLS and YYNGEE. This CDR3 region has 14 residues. In DNA form, the CDR3 reads TGTGCCAGCAGCCCCCGACAGGTCCGGGGAGAAGCTTTCTTT. Encoded protein: CASSPRQVRGEAFF.

The chain couples TRBV7-9 to TRBJ2-2; 8 bases are a match to TRBD2. The CDR3 consists of 17 residues. V trimming: 5 bases; J trimming: 3 bases; junction bases outside the gene matches: 11. Per the germline V gene, CDR1 is SEHNR and CDR2 is FQNEAQ (reference sequence). The CDR3 DNA is TGTGCCAGCAGCCCAGGGGTACGCGGGGGGTACACCGGGGAGCTGTTTTTT. Its translation: CASSPGVRGGYTGELFF.

V usage is TRBV28 and J usage is TRBJ2-5; tentative D call: TRBD2 (5 bases). V lost 4 bases and J 0 bases, leaving 18 bases between the germline ends. CDR1 is MDHEN and CDR2 is SYDVKM in the germline V gene. CDR3 length: 17 residues. The chain's CDR3 is CASSYPTEDWYQETQYF. The CDR3 region has the DNA TGTGCCAGCAGTTACCCAACGGAGGACTGGTACCAAGAGACCCAGTACTTC.

This clone showed up just a few times. The chain combines TRBV6-1 with TRBJ1-2; no reliable D call. Germline V gene lookup returns CDR1 MNHNS and CDR2 SASEGT. The CDR3 runs 13 residues. Trimming shortened V by 2 bases and J by 5 bases, and 9 bases separated the two germline ends. The CDR3 here is CASSERVRYGYTF. CDR3 in DNA: TGTGCCAGCAGTGAACGGGTTCGATATGGCTACACCTTC.

The chain has TRBV14 and TRBJ2-5; D gene ambiguous. Germline CDR1 and CDR2: SGHDN and FVKESK. The V end was cut by 4 bases, the J end by 2 bases, with 8 bases between. This CDR3 region has 13 residues. This CDR3 is CASSRRLQETQYF. The CDR3 DNA reads as TGTGCCAGCAGCCGCCGACTGCAAGAGACCCAGTACTTC.

This clone came up a few times. The chain has TRBV11-2 and TRBJ2-6; the match to TRBD1 covers 9 bases. The germline V gene has CDR1 SGHAT and CDR2 FQNNGV. The CDR3 contains 18 residues. J lost 5 bases, V lost 6 bases, and 14 bases had no gene match. The CDR3 bases are TGTGCCAGCAGGTTAAGGACAGGGGCCGACTCATGGGCCAACGTCCTGACTTTC. The encoded protein is CASRLRTGADSWANVLTF.

This clone was picked up one time. The chain employs TRBV12-3 or TRBV12-4 and TRBJ2-5, with D maybe TRBD2 (6 bases). V dropped 3 bases and J dropped 6 bases, with 11 bases sitting between them. The CDR3 totals 13 residues. The CDR3 protein is CASSLGGRKTQYF. The CDR3 bases are TGTGCCAGCAGTTTGGGGGGTAGGAAGACCCAGTACTTC.

J is TRBJ1-3 and V is TRBV7-6; TRBD1 might be the D (5 bases). This CDR3 contains 16 residues. V was pared by 0 bases and J by 0 bases, with 9 bases between. Germline lookup yields CDR1 SGHVS and CDR2 FNYEAQ. The CDR3 coding sequence is TGTGCCAGCAGCTTAGCCCAGGGCAGCTCTGGAAACACCATATATTTT. Its protein product is CASSLAQGSSGNTIYF.

V and J are TRBV6-2 or TRBV6-3 and TRBJ2-7, with D unclear. The CDR3 runs 12 residues. Germline V lookup: CDR1 MNHEY, CDR2 SVGEGT. Trimming pared 5 bases from V and 1 base from J, leaving 6 bases between. The CDR3 nucleotides are TGTGCCAGCAGTCCCCAGTCCTACGAGCAGTACTTC. This translates into CASSPQSYEQYF.

V gene TRBV18 combines with J gene TRBJ2-5, with TRBD2 identical over 14 bases. V lost 4 bases and J lost 1; bases outside the gene matches: 2. CDR1 KGHSH and CDR2 LQKENI come from the germline V gene. This CDR3 is 16 amino acids long. The CDR3 DNA is TGTGCCAGCTCACTGGGACTAGCGGGAGTCCAAGAGACCCAGTACTTC. Its translation is CASSLGLAGVQETQYF.

V and J are TRBV4-2 and TRBJ2-3; TRBD2 aligns across 10 bases. This CDR3 has 17 amino acids. Per the germline V gene, CDR1 is LGHNA and CDR2 is YNFKEQ. With 4 bases clipped from V and 4 bases from J, the junction kept 11 bases outside the gene matches. The CDR3 reads CASSPPDVSGGADTQYF. As DNA, the CDR3 is TGTGCCAGCAGCCCCCCCGACGTAAGCGGGGGGGCAGATACGCAGTATTTT.

In DNA form, the CDR3 reads TGTGCCAGCAGTTTACTTGGCGGGGGGGGAGATACGCAGTATTTT. Amino acid sequence: CASSLLGGGGDTQYF. This rearrangement joins TRBV28 to TRBJ2-3; 9 positions agree with TRBD2. J lost 5 bases, V lost 2 bases, and 5 bases had no gene match. Germline V CDR1 and CDR2: MDHEN, SYDVKM. This CDR3 contains 15 residues.

The rearrangement links TRBV7-2 to TRBJ2-6; D might be TRBD2 (5 bases). V was clipped by 3 bases and J by 4 bases, with 10 bases between them. Germline V CDR1 and CDR2: SGHTA, FQGNSA. The CDR3 contains 15 residues. The CDR3 DNA follows: TGTGCCAGCAGCTTGAACCGAGGGGGGGCCAACGTCCTGACTTTC. This gives the protein CASSLNRGGANVLTF.

CDR3 bases: TGTGCCAGCAGCTTAGGGACAGCTAGCTCCTACGAGCAGTACTTC. Its translation is CASSLGTASSYEQYF. The V call is TRBV7-2, the J call TRBJ2-7; D may be TRBD1 (6 bases). Looked up from germline, CDR1 is SGHTA and CDR2 is FQGNSA. The CDR3 is made up of 15 amino acids. The germline V and J ends were trimmed by 1 base and 0 bases, with 10 bases remaining between them.

The rearrangement uses TRBV3-1 (or the pseudogene TRBV3-2) and TRBJ1-1; maybe TRBD1 (5 bases). V was cut by 4 bases and J by 1 base, with 10 bases left in between. CDR1 and CDR2 (germline): LGHDT, YNNKEL (reference sequence). The CDR3 has 14 residues. The chain's CDR3 is CASSPRGANTEAFF. The CDR3 DNA sequence: TGTGCCAGCAGCCCTAGGGGCGCGAACACTGAAGCTTTCTTT.

The chain combines TRBV12-3 or TRBV12-4 with TRBJ1-5; the match to TRBD1 covers 7 bases. J lost 5 bases, V lost 4 bases, and 2 bases had no gene match. The CDR3 runs 13 residues. CDR3 amino acids: CASSSDRDQPQHF. The CDR3 nucleotides are TGTGCCAGCAGTTCCGACAGGGATCAGCCCCAGCATTTT.

The chain joins TRBV19 to TRBJ2-7, with TRBD1 matching 7 bases. The CDR3 spans 14 residues. Germline V CDR1 and CDR2: LNHDA, SQIVND (reference sequence). The V segment lost 5 bases and the J segment 4 bases; nucleotides outside the gene matches: 8. The CDR3 DNA follows: TGTGCCAGTAGTGCCCAGGGGGTCCCTTACGAGCAGTACTTC. As protein: CASSAQGVPYEQYF.